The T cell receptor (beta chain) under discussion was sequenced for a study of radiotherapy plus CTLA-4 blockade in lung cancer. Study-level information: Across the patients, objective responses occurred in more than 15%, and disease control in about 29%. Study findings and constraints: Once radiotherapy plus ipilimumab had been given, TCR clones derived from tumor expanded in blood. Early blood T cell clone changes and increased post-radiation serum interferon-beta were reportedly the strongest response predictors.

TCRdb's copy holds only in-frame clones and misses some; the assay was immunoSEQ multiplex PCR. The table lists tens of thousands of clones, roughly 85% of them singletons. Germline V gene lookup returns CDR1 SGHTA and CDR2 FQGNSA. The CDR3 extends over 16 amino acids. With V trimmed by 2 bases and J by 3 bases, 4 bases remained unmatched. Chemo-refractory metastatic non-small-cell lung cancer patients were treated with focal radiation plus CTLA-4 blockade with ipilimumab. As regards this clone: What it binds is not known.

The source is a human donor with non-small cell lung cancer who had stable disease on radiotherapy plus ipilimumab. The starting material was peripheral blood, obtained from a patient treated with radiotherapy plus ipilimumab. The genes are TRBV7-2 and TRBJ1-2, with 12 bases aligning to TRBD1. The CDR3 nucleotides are TGTGCCAGCAGCTTACAGGGACAGGGGGCTGACTATGGCTACACCTTC. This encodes CASSLQGQGADYGYTF.